These T cell receptor beta chains were read from a single sample in a study of vaccination effects on CD4 cells after COVID-19. For these TCRs, the target antigens are not known. TCRdb's table, derived via immunoSEQ multiplex PCR, lists solely in-frame clones and lacks some. Counted here are under 80,000 clones, over 60% occurring once; the ten biggest clones make up 5%. Here the sequenced sample was CD4+ T cells from PBMCs cultured with HIV peptides, taken before COVID-19 vaccination. The receptors were sampled from a human donor who had a prior SARS-CoV-2 infection. The CDR3 runs from the conserved cysteine through the conserved F or W. The order of the fields is V gene, D gene, clone size, J gene, CDR3 protein, CDR3 DNA. A D gene is named only where the DNA matches it firmly. Expanded clones are given a class, and other clones once, few, many or no size at all.

V: TRBV5-1; D: NA; size: NA; J: TRBJ1-1; CDR3: CASSGLDRNTEAFF; DNA: TGCGCCAGCAGCGGACTGGACAGGAACACTGAAGCTTTCTTT
V: TRBV5-1; D: NA; size: few; J: TRBJ1-2; CDR3: CASSTGQINYGYTF; DNA: TGCGCCAGCAGCACCGGACAGATTAACTATGGCTACACCTTC
V: TRBV7-2; D: NA; size: NA; J: TRBJ2-4; CDR3: CASSKEKAAAYMSKNIQYF; DNA: TGTGCCAGCAGCAAAGAAAAGGCGGCAGCCTATATGTCCAAAAACATTCAGTACTTC
V: TRBV29-1; D: TRBD1; size: few; J: TRBJ1-2; CDR3: CSVGGQGRPYGYTF; DNA: TGCAGCGTTGGGGGACAGGGGAGACCCTATGGCTACACCTTC
V: TRBV6-4; D: NA; size: NA; J: TRBJ2-7; CDR3: CASSDSNVSGSHEQYF; DNA: TGTGCCAGCAGTGACTCGAATGTCTCAGGGTCCCACGAGCAGTACTTC
V: TRBV4-3; D: TRBD2; size: NA; J: TRBJ2-3; CDR3: CASSQGERLAGGVRDTQYF; DNA: TGCGCCAGCAGCCAGGGCGAAAGACTAGCGGGAGGGGTGAGAGATACGCAGTATTTT
V: TRBV7-8; D: TRBD2; size: NA; J: TRBJ2-3; CDR3: CASSLSGLAGVTDTQYF; DNA: TGTGCCAGCAGCTTAAGCGGACTAGCGGGGGTCACAGATACGCAGTATTTT
V: TRBV6-6; D: NA; size: NA; J: TRBJ1-4; CDR3: CASIGDVENEKLFF; DNA: TGTGCCAGCATCGGGGACGTCGAAAATGAAAAACTGTTTTTT
V: TRBV6-2/TRBV6-3; D: TRBD2; size: NA; J: TRBJ2-5; CDR3: CASSLRLAGGETQYF; DNA: TGTGCCAGCAGTTTAAGGCTAGCGGGAGGAGAGACCCAGTACTTC
V: TRBV30; D: NA; size: few; J: TRBJ1-3; CDR3: CAWSVNWRNTIYF; DNA: TGTGCCTGGAGTGTTAATTGGCGAAACACCATATATTTT
V: TRBV6-6; D: NA; size: NA; J: TRBJ2-7; CDR3: CASSRHLGPYSYEQYF; DNA: TGTGCCAGCAGTCGACACCTGGGCCCGTACTCCTACGAGCAGTACTTC
V: TRBV9; D: NA; size: NA; J: TRBJ1-4; CDR3: CASSVGPNEKLFF; DNA: TGTGCCAGCAGCGTAGGGCCTAATGAAAAACTGTTTTTT
V: TRBV6-5; D: NA; size: NA; J: TRBJ1-1; CDR3: CASTLNTEAFF; DNA: TGTGCCAGTACTCTGAACACTGAAGCTTTCTTT
V: TRBV3-1/TRBV3-2; D: NA; size: NA; J: TRBJ1-1; CDR3: CASGRMNTEAFF; DNA: TGTGCCAGCGGACGGATGAACACTGAAGCTTTCTTT
V: TRBV5-4; D: TRBD1; size: few; J: TRBJ1-6; CDR3: CASSPDRVGPYSPLHF; DNA: TGTGCCAGCAGCCCTGACAGGGTAGGGCCCTATTCACCCCTCCACTTT
V: TRBV18; D: NA; size: NA; J: TRBJ1-2; CDR3: CASSPIPQDGYTF; DNA: TGTGCCAGCTCACCTATCCCCCAGGATGGCTACACCTTC
V: TRBV12-3/TRBV12-4; D: NA; size: NA; J: TRBJ2-7; CDR3: CASSRGGEQYF; DNA: TGTGCCAGCAGTCGTGGGGGCGAGCAGTACTTC
V: TRBV12-5; D: TRBD2; size: NA; J: TRBJ2-3; CDR3: CASGLVRTSGDTDTQYF; DNA: TGTGCTAGTGGTTTGGTACGGACTAGCGGGGACACAGATACGCAGTATTTT
V: TRBV11-2; D: NA; size: NA; J: TRBJ2-1; CDR3: CASSLGRGNEQFF; DNA: TGTGCCAGCAGCCTCGGTCGGGGGAATGAGCAGTTCTTC
V: TRBV10-2; D: TRBD2; size: NA; J: TRBJ2-3; CDR3: CASSFSGATDTQYF; DNA: TGCGCCAGCAGTTTTAGCGGGGCGACAGATACGCAGTATTTT
V: TRBV9; D: NA; size: NA; J: TRBJ1-1; CDR3: CASSVEVKNTEAFF; DNA: TGTGCCAGCAGCGTTGAGGTGAAGAACACTGAAGCTTTCTTT
V: TRBV24-1; D: NA; size: once; J: TRBJ2-1; CDR3: CATSDLGNEQFF; DNA: TGTGCCACCAGTGATTTAGGCAATGAGCAGTTCTTC
V: TRBV3-1/TRBV3-2; D: NA; size: NA; J: TRBJ2-5; CDR3: CASSQRDGKETQYF; DNA: TGTGCCAGCAGCCAAAGGGACGGCAAAGAGACCCAGTACTTC
V: TRBV7-6; D: TRBD2; size: NA; J: TRBJ2-3; CDR3: CASSPRLAGGDTQYF; DNA: TGTGCCAGCAGCCCCCGACTAGCGGGGGGGGATACGCAGTATTTT
V: TRBV11-2; D: NA; size: NA; J: TRBJ1-2; CDR3: CASSLDHYGYTF; DNA: TGTGCCAGCAGCTTAGACCACTATGGCTACACCTTC
V: TRBV30; D: NA; size: NA; J: TRBJ1-6; CDR3: CACSEGHNSPLHF; DNA: TGTGCCTGCAGTGAGGGGCATAATTCACCCCTCCACTTT
V: TRBV7-7; D: NA; size: NA; J: TRBJ2-3; CDR3: CASSLAWLKNTDTQYF; DNA: TGTGCTAGCAGCTTAGCGTGGTTGAAAAACACAGATACGCAGTATTTT
V: TRBV27; D: NA; size: NA; J: TRBJ1-4; CDR3: CASSSYRRTTNEKLFF; DNA: TGTGCCAGCAGTTCATACAGGAGAACAACTAATGAAAAACTGTTTTTT